This T cell receptor (beta chain) is drawn from a study of molecular identifiers for immune sequencing clone quantification (dated by TCRdb to between 2018 and 2020). About the full investigation: For a replicate experiment, RNA from approximately 20,000 or 100,000 naive CD8 T cells was divided into five aliquots, and four of the five aliquots were sequenced. This methods study benchmarked molecular-identifier clustering-based TCR repertoire sequencing (MIDCIRS) and TCR RNA copy counting, using CD8 T cells to do so. Results the study describes overall, beyond this receptor: Modeling indicated 2.5 to 3 TCR RNA copies recovered per cell, compared with about 10 by digital PCR, which implies a capture efficiency of around 30%. In CMV-specific effector cells, over 97% of molecules were held by clones above 20 RNA copies, whereas under 1% of molecules were held by such clones in naive cells. The naive libraries included spiked-in Jurkat TCR RNA (around nine copies' worth), and this Jurkat TCR RNA is not part of the donor repertoire. When barcode sub-clustering was left out, chimeric consensus sequences inflated TCR diversity, with chimeras reaching as high as 47%. Highly expanded clone sizes could be underestimated if identical TCR molecules share a barcode. A single cell's worth of spiked-in Jurkat TCR RNA was reported detectable even among under 1.3 million naive CD8 T cells.

Sequences SEHNR (CDR1) and FQNEAQ (CDR2) are obtained from the germline V gene (reference sequence). V and J lose 4 bases and 2 bases, and a span of 11 bases separates them. From its cysteine to its phenylalanine, the CDR3 spans 14 amino acids. Only CDR3 DNA remains: 42 bases, in frame from the first base. Library method: PCR. Sequencing took place on a NextSeq 500. Bulk TCR libraries were generated as previously described, with the TCR primers listed in Table S5 used. Purification of total RNA was performed with the Qiagen AllPrep DNA/RNA kit. Before any analysis, reads coming from multiple sequencing runs of the same library were combined into one pool. As for the original processing: Reads were retained only if their TCR constant sequence matched exactly, and those retained reads were trimmed to 150 nt and grouped according to their 12-nt molecular barcodes. Reads in each barcode group were sub-clustered using a 15% Levenshtein threshold, and a quality-weighted consensus sequence was built for each RNA molecule. Non-functional sequences were excluded, and lower-count sequences lying one edit away from another sequence were also excluded. On the basis of fitting two negative binomial distributions, barcode sub-clusters with fewer than 20% of the maximum read count were discarded. Starting from the raw public reads, TCRdb applied fastp trimming at Q25, assembled clones with MiXCR and retained in-frame beta chains. Merged by CDR3 protein, the rows form single entries marked with the most common genes and DNA. Clone size and V and J calls follow TCRdb, not the original study. Within this sample are around 470,000 distinct CDR3 sequences, with approximately 25% of them counted one time only. Just over 0.75% of the sample lies in the top ten.

This clonotype occurred many times. Its antigen is currently not known. One base away there is no much larger clone; base qualities are not given. Libraries of naive CD8 T cells were built from around 20,000 to 990,000 sorted cells, with 10%, 30% or 50% of the purified RNA used. Naive CD8 T cells, defined as CD8+CD4-CCR7+CD45RA+, were FACS-sorted into RLT Plus buffer on a BD FACSAria II. Detection sensitivity was tested by spiking Jurkat RNA equal to fewer than twelve TCR copies' worth into samples containing roughly 19,000-1,100,000 naive CD8 T cells. Enrichment of CD8 T cells was performed with RosetteSep CD8+ T Cell Enrichment Cocktail and Ficoll-Paque, after which ACK red cell lysis was carried out.

This sequence was found in a human donor in good health. Some libraries in this study had Jurkat cell RNA spiked in. Material for sequencing was naive CD8+ T cells from blood, with Jurkat cell RNA spiked in. This specimen's cell subset or site label, interpreted: FACS-sorted CD8+CD4-CCR7+CD45RA+ naive T cells. Recombination linked TRBV7-9 to TRBJ2-5; TRBD1 is a possible D gene, resting on 6 matching bases. In nucleotide form, the sequence is TGTGCCAGCAGCTCGGTGGACAGACAAGAGACCCAGTACTTC. Translated, this gives CASSSVDRQETQYF.